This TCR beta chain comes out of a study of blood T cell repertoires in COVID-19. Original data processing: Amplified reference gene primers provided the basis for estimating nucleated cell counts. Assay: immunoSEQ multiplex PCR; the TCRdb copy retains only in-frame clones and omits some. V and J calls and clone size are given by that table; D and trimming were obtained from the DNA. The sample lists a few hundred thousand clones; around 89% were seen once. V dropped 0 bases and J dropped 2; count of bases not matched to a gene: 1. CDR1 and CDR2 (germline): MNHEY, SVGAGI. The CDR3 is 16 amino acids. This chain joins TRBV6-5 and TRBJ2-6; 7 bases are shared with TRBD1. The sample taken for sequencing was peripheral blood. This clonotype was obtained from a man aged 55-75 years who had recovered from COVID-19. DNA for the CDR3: TGTGCCAGCAGTTACTCCGACAGGGCTGGGGCCAACGTCCTGACTTTC. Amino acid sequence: CASSYSDRAGANVLTF.